The sequence of this TCR beta chain was determined in a study of CD8+CD57+ T cells in acquired aplastic anemia. This clonotype was counted at least ten times. CDR3 length: 16 amino acids. Germline CDR1 is SNHLY and CDR2 is FYNNEI. With 6 bases clipped from V and 8 bases from J, the junction kept 13 bases outside the gene matches. Using genomic DNA as the template, TCR beta VDJ and CDR3 profiling was carried out. Via MiXCR, TCRdb re-called the reads, giving one row per CDR3 protein. The data hold about 210,000 distinct CDR3 sequences, with 34% observed a single time. This TCR was sampled from a human donor in good health, serving as a control. The sequencing input was sorted CD4+, CD8+, or CD8+CD57+ T cells (not recorded which) from PBMCs. This chain joins TRBV2 and TRBJ1-2; 12 bases are a match to TRBD1. DNA for the CDR3: TGTGCCAGCAGCGCGTTCCCGGGACAGGGGGCGGGCGGCTACACCTTC. This codes for CASSAFPGQGAGGYTF. Full variable domain (rest looked up from reference TRBV2 and TRBJ1-2): EPEVTQTPSHQVTQMGQEVILRCVPISNHLYFYWYRQILGQKVEFLVSFYNNEISEKSEIFDDQFSVERPDGSNFTLKIRSTKLEDSAMYFCASSAFPGQGAGGYTFGSGTRLTVV.